One and the same sample provided the 22 T cell receptor beta chains below, sequenced in a study of T-cell reconstitution after alpha-beta-depleted transplantation in children (dated by TCRdb to between 2015 and 2016). The method behind the library was PCR. The run used an Illumina HiSeq 2500. TCR library preparation used molecular barcoding, with unique molecular identifiers applied to normalize quantification of the TCRbeta repertoire. TCRdb passed the public sequencing reads through fastp at Q25 and MiXCR, retaining productive beta sequences. Every entry covers one CDR3 protein and lists the most common genes and DNA from its rows. A total of about 420,000 distinct CDR3 sequences appear in this sample, 15% to 20% of them only once. Clones ranked in the top ten supply 25% to 30% of the sample. The treatment or condition label corresponds to: allogeneic hematopoietic cell transplantation with graft depleted of TCRalphabeta T cells and CD19 B cells.

The sample was PBMCs, mostly from graft donor cells, taken 360 days after TCRalphabeta/CD19-depleted stem cell transplant. These receptors were collected from a boy less than two years old who had a stem cell transplant for Wiskott-Aldrich syndrome, so the T cells may come from the graft donor.

CDR3 DNA sequence: TGTGCCAGCAGTTTTCTAGCGGGAGTGATCAATGAGCAGTTCTTC. Translating gives CASSFLAGVINEQFF. V is TRBV12-3 or TRBV12-4 and J is TRBJ2-1; 10 bases agree with TRBD2. V lost 3 bases, J lost 6 bases, and 5 bases stayed unmatched. The length of the CDR3 is 15 residues.

The sample holds a few counts of this clonotype. The genes are TRBV5-1 and TRBJ1-2; weak D call: TRBD1 (6 bases). The CDR3 is 16 amino acids. Looked up from germline, CDR1 is SGHRS and CDR2 is YFSETQ. The V end was cut by 3 bases, the J end by 2 bases, with 17 bases between. CDR3 residues: CASSSEALTGNYGYTF. The CDR3 region has the DNA TGCGCCAGCAGCTCCGAGGCGTTAACAGGGAACTATGGCTACACCTTC. Complete variable domain (other parts from reference TRBV5-1 and TRBJ1-2): KAGVTQTPRYLIKTRGQQVTLSCSPISGHRSVSWYQQTPGQGLQFLFEYFSETQRNKGNFPGRFSGRQFSNSRSEMNVSTLELGDSALYLCASSSEALTGNYGYTFGSGTRLTVV.

DNA for the CDR3: TGTGCCAGCAGAATGGCGGAGAGGGTTAAGGGGGAGCTGTTTTTT. Residues: CASRMAERVKGELFF. This rearrangement joins TRBV6-1 to TRBJ2-2, with D tentatively TRBD2 (5 bases). This CDR3 has 15 amino acids. Per germline, CDR1 MNHNS and CDR2 SASEGT. Trimming took 6 bases from V and 8 from J, leaving 19 bases between them.

This chain links TRBV20-1 with TRBJ2-7, with D uncertain. Looked up from germline, CDR1 is DFQATT and CDR2 is SNEGSKA (reference sequence). There are 14 residues in the CDR3. Trimming stripped 0 bases from V and 3 bases from J, with 12 bases between. The CDR3 here is CSARDRRIFYEQYF. The CDR3 DNA reads TGCAGTGCTAGAGATCGGCGGATTTTCTACGAGCAGTACTTC.

The CDR3 DNA reads TGTGCCAGCTCACCATACACAGGGAACACCGGGGAGCTGTTTTTT. Translating gives CASSPYTGNTGELFF. V is TRBV18 and J is TRBJ2-2; TRBD1 is a possible D gene (5 bases). This CDR3 has 15 residues. Trimming pared 2 bases from V and 1 base from J, leaving 8 bases between. The germline CDR1 and CDR2 sequences are KGHSH and LQKENI. The full variable domain, rest sourced from reference TRBV18 and TRBJ2-2, is NAGVMQNPRHLVRRRGQEARLRCSPMKGHSHVYWYRQLPEEGLKFMVYLQKENIIDESGMPKERFSAEFPKEGPSILRIQQVVRGDSAAYFCASSPYTGNTGELFFGEGSRLTVL.

The table lists this clonotype with a few counts. The V and J genes are TRBV5-1 and TRBJ2-5, with 9 bases that match TRBD1. J lost 0 bases, V lost 3 bases, and 9 bases had no gene match. CDR3 length equals 17 residues. Germline values: CDR1 SGHRS, CDR2 YFSETQ. The CDR3 protein is CASSWPSGQGYQETQYF. The DNA for the CDR3 is TGCGCCAGCAGCTGGCCCTCGGGACAGGGCTACCAAGAGACCCAGTACTTC.

The DNA for the CDR3 is TGTGCCAGCAGCCGGACAGGGGCCTCCTACGAGCAGTACTTC. Its translation: CASSRTGASYEQYF. The chain carries TRBV6-1 and TRBJ2-7, with 9 nucleotides matching TRBD1. The CDR3 is made up of 14 amino acids. V was pared by 6 bases and J by 0 bases, with 3 bases of the junction left unmatched. Germline assignment: CDR1 MNHNS and CDR2 SASEGT.

V gene TRBV12-5 combines with J gene TRBJ2-5, with D perhaps matching TRBD1 (5 bases). The CDR3 is made up of 16 amino acids. V gave up 0 bases and J gave up 2 bases, with 13 bases separating them. Germline CDR1 LGHNT, CDR2 FRNRAP. In nucleotides, the CDR3 is TGTGCTAGTGGTTTGGTACTTCGACAGTCTCAAGAGACCCAGTACTTC. It encodes CASGLVLRQSQETQYF.

This clonotype occurred a few times. The V and J genes are TRBV4-1 and TRBJ2-1; D is uncertain. The V end lost 4 bases, the J end lost 5 bases, and 15 bases lay between the germline ends. The CDR3 is 15 residues long. The V gene's germline CDR1 is MGHRA and CDR2 YSYEKL. The CDR3 nucleotides read TGCGCCAGCAGCCCCCACGGAGCCTTTGACAATGAGCAGTTCTTC. Amino acid sequence: CASSPHGAFDNEQFF.

The J gene is TRBJ2-7, the V gene TRBV24-1, with D possibly being TRBD1 (6 bases). Germline V gene sequence: CDR1 KGHDR, CDR2 SFDVKD. The CDR3 has 12 residues. Trimming stripped 7 bases from V and 6 bases from J, with 12 bases between. CDR3 amino acids: CATRPTGGEQYF. In DNA, the CDR3 is TGTGCCACCAGACCGACAGGAGGCGAGCAGTACTTC.

The chain carries TRBV7-7 and TRBJ2-5; D is possibly TRBD1 (5 bases). The V end was cut by 5 bases, the J end by 3 bases, with 13 bases between. The germline V gene has CDR1 SSHAT and CDR2 FNYEAQ (reference sequence). This CDR3 has 14 amino acids. The DNA for the CDR3 is TGTGCCAGCAGCAAATGGGGCAGAAAAGAGACCCAGTACTTC. It translates to CASSKWGRKETQYF.

The table lists this clonotype with a few counts. V usage is TRBV5-1 and J usage is TRBJ2-5, with 7 nucleotides matching TRBD1. Germline values: CDR1 SGHRS, CDR2 YFSETQ. The V gene end was trimmed by 4 bases and the J gene end by 5 bases; junction bases not matched to a gene: 5. CDR3 size: 13 residues. The CDR3 loop is CASSGTARETQYF. In DNA, the CDR3 is TGCGCCAGCAGCGGGACAGCCCGGGAGACCCAGTACTTC.

V gene TRBV28 combines with J gene TRBJ1-2, with D unclear. With 7 bases removed from V and 8 bases from J, the gap between germline ends came to 14 bases. The CDR3 is 12 amino acids. Germline values: CDR1 MDHEN, CDR2 SYDVKM. CDR3 residues: CASTLGRAGYTF. In DNA, the CDR3 is TGTGCCAGCACCCTAGGGAGGGCAGGCTACACCTTC.

This clonotype was found many times. V is TRBV24-1 and J is TRBJ2-3, with 14 bases fitting TRBD2. The CDR3 covers 17 residues. The germline V gene has CDR1 KGHDR and CDR2 SFDVKD. Losses at the gene ends were 3 bases for V and 5 bases for J; bases not matched to a gene: 6. Here the CDR3 reads CATSDPGLAGALDTQYF. The CDR3 DNA is TGTGCCACCAGTGATCCGGGACTAGCGGGGGCTTTAGATACGCAGTATTTT.

The chain joins TRBV7-9 to TRBJ2-7; 11 bases map to TRBD1. CDR1 and CDR2 from the germline V gene are SEHNR and FQNEAQ (reference sequence). The CDR3 contains 16 residues. With 6 bases clipped from V and 2 bases from J, the junction kept 9 bases outside the gene matches. CDR3 in DNA: TGTGCCAGCAGGTCCCGGGACAGGGGGTTTGCCTACGAGCAGTACTTC. Translating gives CASRSRDRGFAYEQYF.

This clonotype was picked up a small number of times. The rearrangement joins TRBV15 to TRBJ2-3, with D perhaps matching TRBD1 (6 bases). The V and J ends lost 0 bases and 7 bases respectively, with 14 bases between them. Germline V gene sequence: CDR1 LNHNV, CDR2 YYDKDF (reference sequence). The CDR3 has 15 residues. The CDR3 nucleotides read TGTGCCACCAGCAGAGATGGACAGATCCAGTATACGCAGTATTTT. This codes for CATSRDGQIQYTQYF. Complete variable domain (other parts from reference TRBV15 and TRBJ2-3): DAMVIQNPRYQVTQFGKPVTLSCSQTLNHNVMYWYQQKSSQAPKLLFHYYDKDFNNEADTPDNFQSRRPNTSFCFLDIRSPGLGDTAMYLCATSRDGQIQYTQYFGPGTRLTVL.

The CDR3 nucleotides read TGTGCCAGCAGTGGATCCCGGGACAGCTCTCCGCCTTACTTC. Amino acids: CASSGSRDSSPPYF. The chain recombines TRBV25-1 with TRBJ2-7, with 7 bases matching TRBD1. The CDR3 length is 14 residues. J gave up 13 bases and V 4 bases, and 16 bases lay outside the gene matches. Germline V lookup: CDR1 MGHDK, CDR2 SYGVNS.

This chain uses TRBV12-3 or TRBV12-4 with TRBJ2-3, with TRBD2 matching 8 bases. V shed 11 bases and J 1 base; nucleotides not matched to a gene: 23. This CDR3 comprises 19 residues. DNA of the CDR3: TGTGCCTTCAGTTGGGGGTCGCGGGGGGTTGTGGTGGGCACAGATACGCAGTATTTT. This gives the protein CAFSWGSRGVVVGTDTQYF.

The V call is TRBV4-1, the J call TRBJ2-3, with 12 bases aligning to TRBD1. Trimming removed 4 bases from V and 6 bases from J; junction bases left unmatched: 2. The CDR3 extends over 14 amino acids. In germline, CDR1 is MGHRA, CDR2 YSYEKL. The CDR3 sequence: CASSPGTGGDTQYF. As DNA, the CDR3 is TGCGCCAGCAGCCCCGGGACAGGGGGCGATACGCAGTATTTT.

This clonotype has more than one count but fewer than ten. V gene TRBV12-3 or TRBV12-4 combines with J gene TRBJ1-6; D unclear. This CDR3 has 14 amino acids. V gave up 2 bases and J gave up 6 bases, with 8 bases separating them. CDR3 loop: CASSLSVPNSPLHF. CDR3 nucleotide sequence: TGTGCCAGCAGTTTATCCGTCCCTAATTCACCCCTCCACTTT.

This clonotype was observed a few times. The chain recombines TRBV6-1 with TRBJ2-7, with TRBD2 matching 8 bases. The CDR3 contains 13 residues. Germline-derived CDR1 and CDR2 are MNHNS and SASEGT. The J segment lost 5 bases and the V segment lost 5 bases, leaving 5 bases of the junction unmatched. This chain's CDR3 is CASSPTSGDEQYF. The CDR3 DNA reads as TGTGCCAGCAGTCCCACTAGCGGAGACGAGCAGTACTTC.

The V and J genes are TRBV12-3 or TRBV12-4 and TRBJ2-2; 12 bases match TRBD2. Losses at the gene ends were 3 bases for V and 8 bases for J; bases not matched to a gene: 10. The CDR3 runs to 17 residues. The CDR3 nucleotides read TGTGCCAGCAGTTTGGTCCCTAGCGGGAGGGTCTGGGGGGAGCTGTTTTTT. This codes for CASSLVPSGRVWGELFF.